What follows are 7 T cell receptor beta chains derived from one specimen sequenced in a study of cytomegalovirus exposure and HLA in healthy donors. Primers: 60 Vbeta forward and 13 Jbeta reverse. The table came from immunoSEQ multiplex PCR; TCRdb's copy has only in-frame clones and leaves some out. The repertoire holds approximately 120,000 clones, approximately 70% seen once, with roughly 8% in the top ten. Sequencing was performed on PBMCs. These receptors all stem from a man between 35 and 55 years old in good health and CMV-seronegative.

CDR3 protein: CASSGGTGKIDEQYF. CDR3 DNA: TGTGCCAGCAGCGGAGGGACAGGGAAGATCGACGAGCAGTACTTC. The chain has TRBV11-1 and TRBJ2-7; TRBD1 matches 9 bases. CDR1 and CDR2 (germline): SGHAT, FQDESV (reference sequence). The CDR3 length is 15 residues. V lost 5 bases to trimming and J lost 5 bases; unmatched junction nucleotides: 10.

V and J are TRBV27 and TRBJ1-6; 7 nucleotides line up with TRBD1. Germline V gene data show CDR1 as MNHEY and CDR2 as SMNVEV (reference sequence). The CDR3 has 17 residues. The V gene end was trimmed by 3 bases and the J gene end by 7 bases; junction bases not matched to a gene: 12. The DNA for the CDR3 is TGTGCCAGCAGTTTCCCTAGGACAGGACAATACAATTCACCCCTCCACTTT. It encodes CASSFPRTGQYNSPLHF.

The V gene is TRBV11-3, the J gene TRBJ2-1, with TRBD2 matching 12 bases. The ends lost 2 bases at V and 6 bases at J; junction bases unmatched: 5. The CDR3 covers 16 residues. Germline V gene lookup returns CDR1 SGHNT and CDR2 YENEEA. Here the CDR3 reads CASSLRASGGGNEQFF. The CDR3 nucleotides read TGTGCCAGCAGCTTACGTGCTAGCGGGGGGGGCAATGAGCAGTTCTTC.

The rearrangement joins TRBV7-9 to TRBJ2-7; 10 nucleotides align to TRBD1. CDR1 is SEHNR and CDR2 is FQNEAQ in the germline V gene (reference sequence). The CDR3 length is 14 residues. V lost 5 bases to trimming and J lost 7 bases; unmatched junction nucleotides: 8. CDR3 nucleotide sequence: TGTGCCAGCAGCCGGGGACAGGGGTATGGTGAGCAGTACTTC. Amino acid sequence: CASSRGQGYGEQYF.

The chain recombines TRBV14 with TRBJ2-7; 9 nucleotides match TRBD2. Per the germline V gene, CDR1 is SGHDN and CDR2 is FVKESK. J was trimmed by 5 bases and V by 4 bases; bases with no gene match: 9. The CDR3 consists of 15 residues. This CDR3 is CASSRRGGNFDEQYF. The CDR3, as DNA: TGTGCCAGCAGCCGGCGGGGGGGCAACTTCGACGAGCAGTACTTC.

This chain joins TRBV27 and TRBJ1-4; weak D call: TRBD1 (6 bases). This CDR3 contains 15 residues. The ends were cut back, 6 bases at V and 7 bases at J, with 18 bases in the middle. Germline lookup yields CDR1 MNHEY and CDR2 SMNVEV (reference sequence). In nucleotides, the CDR3 is TGTGCCAGCAGGGTAACAGGGTCTTATAGTGAAAAACTGTTTTTT. It codes for CASRVTGSYSEKLFF.

This clone came up many times. Within the sample, other DNA sequences also encode this same CDR3. The J gene is TRBJ1-5, the V gene TRBV7-2; 7 bases fit TRBD1. CDR3 size: 15 residues. V lost 5 bases, J lost 5 bases, and 9 bases stayed unmatched. Per germline, CDR1 SGHTA and CDR2 FQGNSA. The CDR3 spells CASSREGQGDQPQHF. CDR3 coding DNA: TGTGCCAGCAGCCGCGAAGGGCAGGGGGATCAGCCCCAGCATTTT.